A selection of T cell receptor beta chains follows, all from one sample in a study of cytomegalovirus exposure and HLA in healthy donors. Profiling relied on immunoSEQ multiplex PCR, and the TCRdb table lists in-frame clones only, not all of them. The data hold around 140,000 clones, with roughly 10% observed a single time. The sequencing input was PBMCs. The receptor set was obtained from a man in his fifties or sixties in good health and CMV-seronegative. CDR3s include the opening cysteine and the closing phenylalanine or tryptophan. The D gene is left open where the match is weak. Clone sizes are given selectively: once, few, many, or a class where the clone is expanded.

size | D | J | V | CDR3 | DNA
. | . | TRBJ1-4 | TRBV16 | CASSQFRGNEKLFF | TGTGCCAGCAGCCAATTCAGGGGTAATGAAAAACTGTTTTTT
. | TRBD2 | TRBJ2-7 | TRBV15 | CATSTSGTSGGLGYEQYF | TGTGCCACCAGCACATCCGGGACTAGCGGGGGTCTAGGCTACGAGCAGTACTTC
few | TRBD2 | TRBJ2-7 | TRBV7-2 | CASSLRSGSDYEQYF | TGTGCCAGCAGCTTAAGGAGCGGGAGTGACTACGAGCAGTACTTC
. | TRBD1 | TRBJ2-3 | TRBV5-8 | CASPEGAAVKSTDTQYF | TGTGCCAGCCCCGAGGGGGCAGCGGTGAAAAGCACAGATACGCAGTATTTT
. | TRBD2 | TRBJ2-1 | TRBV7-6 | CASSQTSGGYNEQFF | TGTGCCAGCAGTCAGACTAGCGGGGGATACAATGAGCAGTTCTTC
few | . | TRBJ1-2 | TRBV7-2 | CASSFSDIYGYTF | TGTGCCAGCAGCTTCAGTGATATCTATGGCTACACCTTC
few | . | TRBJ1-1 | TRBV4-1 | CASSQASWRDTEAFF | TGCGCCAGCAGCCAAGCGTCATGGAGGGACACTGAAGCTTTCTTT
. | TRBD2 | TRBJ2-7 | TRBV28 | CASCRPGLAGGPHPYEQYF | TGTGCCAGCTGCCGTCCCGGACTAGCGGGAGGGCCACACCCCTACGAGCAGTACTTC
. | TRBD2 | TRBJ2-1 | TRBV10-1 | CASSGLAGGYEQFF | TGCGCCAGCAGCGGACTAGCGGGAGGATATGAGCAGTTCTTC
few | TRBD1 | TRBJ1-4 | TRBV18 | CASSPGRGNEKLFF | TGTGCCAGCTCGCCGGGCAGGGGGAATGAAAAACTGTTTTTT
few | TRBD2 | TRBJ2-1 | TRBV5-1 | CASSLEGGRVNEQFF | TGCGCCAGCAGCTTGGAAGGCGGGAGGGTTAATGAGCAGTTCTTC
few | TRBD1 | TRBJ1-2 | TRBV7-3 | CASSLEGASYGYTF | TGTGCCAGCAGCTTAGAGGGGGCCAGCTATGGCTACACCTTC
few | . | TRBJ2-7 | TRBV7-3 | CASSSPEPPYEQYF | TGTGCCAGCAGTTCTCCGGAGCCTCCCTACGAGCAGTACTTC
few | TRBD2 | TRBJ2-1 | TRBV6-4 | CASSDQAGGHNEQFF | TGTGCCAGCAGTGACCAGGCGGGGGGGCACAATGAGCAGTTCTTC
. | TRBD1 | TRBJ2-7 | TRBV10-2 | CASGDREWTYEQYF | TGCGCCAGCGGGGACAGGGAATGGACCTACGAGCAGTACTTC
. | TRBD1 | TRBJ2-4 | TRBV7-9 | CASSLRTGDWNIQYF | TGTGCCAGCAGCCTAAGGACAGGGGACTGGAACATTCAGTACTTC
. | . | TRBJ2-7 | TRBV7-3 | CASSSSGYRYEQYF | TGTGCCAGCAGCTCCTCGGGGTACCGCTACGAGCAGTACTTC
. | . | TRBJ1-3 | TRBV5-1 | CASSPIPGSGNTIYF | TGCGCCAGCAGCCCGATCCCAGGTTCTGGAAACACCATATATTTT
few | . | TRBJ2-3 | TRBV18 | CASSPDSDTQYF | TGTGCCAGCTCTCCCGACTCAGATACGCAGTATTTT
few | TRBD1 | TRBJ1-4 | TRBV12-5 | CASGLVIGQGGEKLFF | TGTGCTAGTGGTTTGGTAATTGGGCAGGGGGGTGAAAAACTGTTTTTT
few | . | TRBJ2-7 | TRBV19 | CASSIGTPNEQYF | TGTGCCAGTAGTATAGGAACTCCCAACGAGCAGTACTTC
few | TRBD1 | TRBJ1-2 | TRBV30 | CAWSATGQGYGYTF | TGTGCCTGGAGTGCGACGGGACAGGGCTATGGCTACACCTTC
. | . | TRBJ2-3 | TRBV10-3 | CAISTDTTSTDTQYF | TGTGCCATCAGCACAGACACCACTAGCACAGATACGCAGTATTTT
. | . | TRBJ2-7 | TRBV19 | CASRVGHSTSYEQYF | TGTGCCAGTAGGGTCGGACACAGTACCTCCTACGAGCAGTACTTC
. | . | TRBJ1-2 | TRBV6-1 | CASSDFRTVANYGYTF | TGTGCCAGCAGTGATTTCCGGACAGTAGCTAACTATGGCTACACCTTC
. | . | TRBJ1-3 | TRBV7-2 | CASSLVVPLLPIYF | TGTGCCAGCAGCTTAGTAGTCCCTCTTCTCCCCATATATTTT
. | . | TRBJ2-5 | TRBV6-5 | CASSLTGTYQETQYF | TGTGCCAGCAGTCTCACCGGGACATATCAAGAGACCCAGTACTTC
. | . | TRBJ2-7 | TRBV27 | CASSIDSSYEQYF | TGTGCCAGCAGCATAGACAGTAGCTACGAGCAGTACTTC
few | . | TRBJ1-2 | TRBV6-5 | CASRRANYGYTF | TGTGCCAGCAGGAGAGCTAACTATGGCTACACCTTC
. | . | TRBJ2-1 | TRBV18 | CASSLGAYNEQFF | TGTGCCAGCTCACTGGGGGCGTACAATGAGCAGTTCTTC
. | . | TRBJ2-7 | TRBV30 | CAWSGQGFREQYF | TGTGCCTGGAGTGGCCAGGGGTTCAGGGAGCAGTACTTC
many | TRBD2 | TRBJ2-7 | TRBV6-1 | CASSEQGLAGYYEQYF | TGTGCCAGCAGTGAACAGGGACTAGCGGGATACTACGAGCAGTACTTC